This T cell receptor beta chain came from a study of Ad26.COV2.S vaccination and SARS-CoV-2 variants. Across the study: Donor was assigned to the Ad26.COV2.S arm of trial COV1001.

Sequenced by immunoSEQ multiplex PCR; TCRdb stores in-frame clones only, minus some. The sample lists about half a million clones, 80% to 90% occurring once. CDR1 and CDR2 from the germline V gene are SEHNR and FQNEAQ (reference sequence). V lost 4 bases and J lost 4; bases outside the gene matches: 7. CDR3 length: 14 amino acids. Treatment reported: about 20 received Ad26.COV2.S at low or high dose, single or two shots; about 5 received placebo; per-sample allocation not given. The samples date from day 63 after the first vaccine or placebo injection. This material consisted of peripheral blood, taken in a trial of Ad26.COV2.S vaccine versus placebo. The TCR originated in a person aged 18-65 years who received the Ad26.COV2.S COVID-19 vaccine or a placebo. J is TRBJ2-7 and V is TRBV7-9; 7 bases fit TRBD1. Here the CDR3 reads CASSSRQGSYEQYF. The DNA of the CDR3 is TGTGCCAGCAGCTCTAGACAGGGCTCTTACGAGCAGTACTTC.